This TCR beta chain comes out of a study of naive and memory T cell subsets (dated 2017 in TCRdb). General notes on the study: An open-source, UMI-based TCR alpha and beta sequencing pipeline was applied to sorted naive and memory peripheral blood T cell subsets. Complete agreement was observed between the functional CMV T cell responses and the IgG serology results. RNA was DNase-treated and reverse transcribed with TCR constant-region primers, mostly using SuperScript III.

Separate amplification of TCR alpha and beta chain libraries was performed from the second PCR step onward. Donor CMV status was determined by IFNgamma production from CD4+ T cells after overnight stimulation of fresh PBMCs with CMV viral lysate. Using Miltenyi beads, CD4 T cells were first positively selected, and CD8 T cells were then positively selected from the CD4-negative fraction. Cells stained for CD3, CD4, CD8, CD45RA, CD27 and a live/dead dye were sorted on a BD Aria II into four subsets by CD45RA and CD27. Effector memory cells were sorted as CD45RA-CD27-, and EMRA cells as CD45RA+CD27-. A few healthy volunteers provided blood, and each donor's sample was split into CD4 and CD8 T cells and then further divided into four differentiation subsets. About 110 ml of peripheral blood was taken from each donor, and PBMC were separated by density-gradient centrifugation on Ficoll-Paque PLUS. The sorted cells were lysed in RLT buffer, after which RNA was extracted using a Qiagen RNeasy kit and kept at -80 degrees C.

The cysteine opens and the phenylalanine closes a CDR3 of 14 amino acids. Just CDR3 DNA is preserved here, 42 bases in frame from base 1. Reading the germline V gene gives CDR1 SGHVS and CDR2 FQNEAQ. Here is what the overall study found, with its caveats: The abundance of TCRs followed a power law with an exponent that differed between naive and memory subsets yet stayed consistent across the three individuals. The repertoire findings for the naive and memory subsets could not be validated against a ground truth because none was available. A clonotype was defined as a single alpha or beta chain sequence rather than as a paired alpha/beta receptor. RNA-based TCR counts may be influenced by expression changes linked to T cell activation and differentiation. In both CD4 and CD8 cells, the Gini index increased while Shannon and inverse Simpson diversity decreased from naive through CM, EM and EMRA. After error correction, over 90% of naive TCR sequences appeared only once, giving much steeper abundance distributions than memory subsets.

About this clonotype: No cognate antigen has been identified for it. Germline is not matched at one junction end, which may reflect a read error.

To prepare the library, UMI-ligation and nested PCR was applied. The beta constant-region primer consisted of an equimolar mixture of two oligonucleotides that together covered TRBC1 and TRBC2. Four rounds of PCR, combining the SP2 primer with nested alpha and beta constant-region primers, were used to amplify the ligated cDNA. T4 RNA ligase 1 ligated a single-stranded oligonucleotide carrying the SP2 primer and a 12-nucleotide UMI to the cDNA 3' end. Incubation of the ligation reaction lasted roughly 19-25 hours at 16 degrees C. To avoid over-amplification, PCR2 was usually performed as a SYBR Green qPCR and halted once a predetermined threshold was reached. Apart from the first purification, every purification step used Agencourt AMPure XP magnetic beads. Library amounts were measured by Qubit and library quality was assessed on a TapeStation, where the main peak was expected at around 650 bp. The pooled libraries were sequenced on an Illumina MiSeq using v2 2x251 paired-end kits, which usually yielded roughly 0.9-2.3 million reads per sample. Each sample's library went into the pool at roughly 4 nM, and about 4.5-7.5% PhiX was added to help with cluster recognition. The study's processing was this. FASTQ reads processed by Demultiplexor were assigned V and J genes by Decombinator through tag matching that tolerated a single base-pair mismatch. Collapsinator used UMIs to correct both sequencing errors and frequency errors arising from PCR heterogeneity. CDR3Translator translated TCRs and extracted CDR3s from the conserved cysteine to the FGXG phenylalanine, flagging non-productive sequences. Gini, Shannon entropy and inverse Simpson indices were computed after subsampling the repertoires to the same number of UMI-defined TCRs. Within the linear range, a power law was fitted by maximum likelihood to the distributions of clonotype abundance. Similar UMI counts, unique TCR numbers and clonal distributions were obtained with the pipeline and with MIGEC on one naive CD8 sample. Repertoires were searched for some 7,000 CMV-associated CDR3 sequences compiled from VDJdb and a published dataset. TCRdb trimmed the raw reads at Q25, called clones with MiXCR and kept productive beta chains. Merged by CDR3 protein, the rows form single entries marked with the most common genes and DNA. In this record, the V and J calls reflect TCRdb's handling and not the investigators' own analysis. In all, the sample holds 7,900 or so distinct CDR3 sequences, and roughly 29% of those were seen once. The top ten clonotypes cover less than 70% of the sample.

The sequenced material came from CD8+ TEMRA cells from blood. Read against the paper, the sample's cell subset or site label means: effector memory re-expressing CD45RA, CD45RA+ CD27-. The sequence derives from a human donor in good health. The receptor chain draws on TRBV7-8 and TRBJ2-7; 9 bases in the junction line up with TRBD2. The CDR3 is CASSLAGHSYEQYF. The nucleotides are TGTGCCAGCAGCCTAGCGGGGCACTCCTACGAGCAGTACTTC.